The next 2 T cell receptor beta chains were all read from a single sample in a study of OX40 agonist ivuxolimab in advanced cancers. Produced via immunoSEQ multiplex PCR; TCRdb's table is partial and in-frame only. Of around 63,000 clones in the sample, 80% to 90% were seen once. Sequenced here: CD4+ or CD8+ T cells sorted from blood, sampled in a trial of the OX40 agonist ivuxolimab. The receptors were sampled from an adult with an advanced solid tumor such as melanoma, head and neck, liver or kidney cancer.

The chain couples TRBV28 to TRBJ1-4; D not certain. Germline lookup yields CDR1 MDHEN and CDR2 SYDVKM. V lost 4 bases and J 6 bases, leaving 15 bases between the germline ends. This CDR3 has 15 amino acids. The CDR3 spells CASSSLVGWDEKLFF. For the CDR3, the DNA is TGTGCCAGCAGTTCCCTCGTGGGGTGGGATGAAAAACTGTTTTTT.

This clone has a single count. This chain connects TRBV10-1 to TRBJ2-5; tentatively, D is TRBD2 (5 bases). Germline CDR1 WNHNN, CDR2 SYGVQD (reference sequence). Trimming left V 7 bases short and J 0 bases short, with 9 bases between. This CDR3 has 13 residues. The CDR3 sequence is CASNTRDQETQYF. The CDR3 DNA sequence: TGCGCCAGCAATACTAGAGACCAAGAGACCCAGTACTTC.